One sample yielded the 24 T cell receptor beta chains listed below, sequenced in a study of blood T cells in healthy people across ages. Together with a sample-barcoded 5' primer, a J-beta primer mix was included in a second PCR lasting about 7 to 12 cycles. TCRdb re-derived calls from the 5' RACE reads in MiXCR, one entry per CDR3 protein. The sample yields hundreds of thousands of distinct CDR3 sequences, 55% to 70% seen once. The sample comprised blood. These receptors were collected from a man aged 25-40 years in good health.

This clonotype was detected a few times. The chain couples TRBV25-1 to TRBJ2-7, with TRBD2 as a possible D gene (6 bases). Germline-derived CDR1 and CDR2 are MGHDK and SYGVNS. Trimming removed 2 bases at V and 5 bases at J, with 16 bases between. The CDR3 runs to 15 residues. CDR3 in amino acids: CASSEDFKEGNEQYF. The CDR3, as DNA: TGTGCCAGCAGTGAAGATTTTAAGGAGGGTAACGAGCAGTACTTC.

This rearrangement joins TRBV6-2 or TRBV6-3 to TRBJ1-2; TRBD1 is a possible D gene (5 bases). Germline V gene lookup returns CDR1 MNHEY and CDR2 SVGEGT. The CDR3 has 11 residues. V was cut by 11 bases and J by 8 bases, with 15 bases left in between. CDR3 DNA: TGTGCCGGCTACAAAAGGGACGGCTACACCTTC. This sequence encodes CAGYKRDGYTF.

The table lists this clonotype with many counts. The V gene is TRBV28, the J gene TRBJ2-3; D gene uncertain. CDR3 length: 12 amino acids. Trimming left V 3 bases short and J 4 bases short, with 5 bases between. The V gene's germline CDR1 is MDHEN and CDR2 SYDVKM. The CDR3 DNA reads TGTGCCAGCAGTTTGCGCTCAGATACGCAGTATTTT. It translates to CASSLRSDTQYF.

The V and J genes are TRBV11-2 and TRBJ2-1; 11 bases fit TRBD2. The CDR3 has 22 amino acids. Germline-derived CDR1 and CDR2 are SGHAT and FQNNGV. The V segment lost 2 bases and the J segment 6 bases; nucleotides outside the gene matches: 24. CDR3 loop: CASSLYSFGLAGGNPRSNEQFF. DNA for the CDR3: TGTGCCAGCAGCTTATATTCCTTTGGGCTAGCGGGAGGCAACCCTAGGAGCAATGAGCAGTTCTTC.

The chain recombines TRBV5-1 with TRBJ2-1; D remains ambiguous. CDR3 length: 15 residues. V lost 3 bases and J 1 base, leaving 11 bases between the germline ends. CDR1 is SGHRS, CDR2 YFSETQ, per germline. The DNA of the CDR3 is TGCGCCAGCAGCTCCATCGGGTGGTCCTACAATGAGCAGTTCTTC. It translates to CASSSIGWSYNEQFF.

This clonotype appeared a few times. The chain couples TRBV7-2 to TRBJ2-7; a weak D match, TRBD2 (5 bases). CDR1 and CDR2 (germline): SGHTA, FQGNSA. This CDR3 is 15 amino acids long. Trimming took 4 bases from V and 0 from J, leaving 13 bases between them. CDR3 residues: CASSYRGGPSYEQYF. The CDR3 DNA follows: TGTGCCAGCAGCTACCGGGGTGGCCCCTCCTACGAGCAGTACTTC.

The gene calls are TRBV10-3 and TRBJ2-6; TRBD1 matches at 8 bases. With 7 bases clipped from V and 2 bases from J, the junction kept 10 bases outside the gene matches. CDR1 is ENHRY, CDR2 SYGVKD, per germline. The CDR3 is 17 residues long. The CDR3 loop reads CAITPGTGGAGANVLTF. The CDR3 DNA reads TGTGCCATCACACCCGGGACAGGCGGCGCTGGGGCCAACGTCCTGACTTTC.

The chain combines TRBV6-2 or TRBV6-3 with TRBJ2-7; TRBD2 is a possible D gene (6 bases). Germline V gene lookup returns CDR1 MNHEY and CDR2 SVGEGT. This CDR3 is 17 amino acids long. V lost 4 bases, J lost 2 bases, and 21 bases lay in between. The CDR3 protein is CASSFSPRAGKAYEQYF. In DNA, the CDR3 is TGTGCCAGCAGTTTCTCCCCCCGAGCGGGTAAGGCCTACGAGCAGTACTTC.

This clonotype has just a few counts. V gene TRBV24-1 combines with J gene TRBJ2-7; 7 bases are shared with TRBD1. Germline V lookup: CDR1 KGHDR, CDR2 SFDVKD. Trimming removed 12 bases from V and 0 bases from J; junction bases left unmatched: 13. The CDR3 consists of 15 residues. CDR3 nucleotide sequence: TGTGCCTCAATTTATGGACAGGCAAGCTCCTACGAGCAGTACTTC. This sequence encodes CASIYGQASSYEQYF.

This clonotype came up a few times. This chain connects TRBV5-1 to TRBJ2-1; 8 nucleotides line up with TRBD1. Germline V gene sequence: CDR1 SGHRS, CDR2 YFSETQ. The J segment lost 2 bases and the V segment lost 4 bases, leaving 5 bases of the junction unmatched. The CDR3 contains 15 residues. CDR3 residues: CASSSGQGPYNEQFF. Written as DNA, the CDR3 is TGCGCCAGCAGCAGTGGACAGGGACCCTACAATGAGCAGTTCTTC.

The J gene is TRBJ2-5, the V gene TRBV11-3; possibly TRBD1 for D (5 bases). CDR1 is SGHNT and CDR2 is YENEEA in the germline V gene. The CDR3 contains 12 residues. The V end was cut by 8 bases, the J end by 1 base, with 8 bases between. The CDR3 loop is CASQGSQETQYF. DNA of the CDR3: TGTGCCAGCCAGGGTAGCCAAGAGACCCAGTACTTC.

To note about this clonotype: At one boundary the junction diverges from the germline segment, which might be a read error. The CDR3 loop reads CASSPQTVSGSPLHF. The CDR3 nucleotides read TGCGCCAGCAGCCCTCAGACAGTTTCGGGGTCACCCCTCCACTTT. J is TRBJ1-6 and V is TRBV3-1; tentatively, D is TRBD1 (5 bases). The CDR3 sequence is 15 residues long. In germline, CDR1 is LGHDT, CDR2 YNNKEL (reference sequence).

The chain links TRBV28 to TRBJ2-5; D call uncertain. The V and J ends lost 8 bases and 3 bases respectively, with 16 bases between them. There are 14 residues in the CDR3. Germline V lookup: CDR1 MDHEN, CDR2 SYDVKM. The CDR3 DNA reads TGTGCCAGCCGCCAGCGTTCCAACGAAGAGACCCAGTACTTC. Protein product: CASRQRSNEETQYF.

In this sample, this clonotype turned up many times. J is TRBJ2-5 and V is TRBV29-1, with D tentatively TRBD1 or TRBD2 (5 bases each). Germline loops: CDR1 SQVTM, CDR2 ANQGSEA. Deletions cut 7 bases from V and 4 bases from J, with 19 bases between. The CDR3 spans 14 residues. The CDR3 region has the DNA TGCAGCGCCGACCGAGGGTATGGGGGAGAGACCCAGTACTTC. The encoded protein is CSADRGYGGETQYF.

This rearrangement joins TRBV7-2 to TRBJ2-5; D ambiguous. CDR3 size: 14 residues. V shed 2 bases and J shed 2 bases, with 9 bases lying between them. The germline CDR1 and CDR2 sequences are SGHTA and FQGNSA. CDR3: CASSLYLFQETQYF. The CDR3 region has the DNA TGTGCCAGCAGCTTATATTTGTTTCAAGAGACCCAGTACTTC.

The chain has TRBV20-1 and TRBJ2-1, with 7 bases identical to TRBD2. V dropped 7 bases and J dropped 0; count of bases not matched to a gene: 15. CDR1 is DFQATT and CDR2 is SNEGSKA in the germline V gene (reference sequence). The CDR3 is made up of 17 amino acids. CDR3: CSGRGISGRNSYNEQFF. The DNA for the CDR3 is TGCAGTGGGAGAGGTATTAGCGGGCGTAACTCCTACAATGAGCAGTTCTTC.

This rearrangement joins TRBV4-3 to TRBJ2-3, with unresolved D. The CDR3 length is 15 residues. Trimming shortened V by 0 bases and J by 2 bases, and 9 bases separated the two germline ends. Germline loops: CDR1 LGHNA, CDR2 YSLEER. CDR3 DNA: TGCGCCAGCAGCCAAGAGGCAGGTAACACAGATACGCAGTATTTT. It translates to CASSQEAGNTDTQYF.

This clonotype was picked up a small number of times. V and J are TRBV29-1 and TRBJ2-7; TRBD2 might be the D (5 bases). The CDR3 loop spans 13 amino acids. Per the germline V gene, CDR1 is SQVTM and CDR2 is ANQGSEA. V shed 6 bases and J shed 2 bases, with 14 bases lying between them. CDR3 sequence: CSVSSGDAYEQYF. The CDR3 bases are TGCAGCGTATCCAGCGGAGACGCCTACGAGCAGTACTTC.

This chain connects TRBV6-6 to TRBJ2-7; TRBD2 aligns across 7 bases. CDR1 and CDR2 (germline): MNHNY, SVGAGI (reference sequence). The CDR3 loop spans 16 amino acids. J lost 0 bases, V lost 2 bases, and 7 bases had no gene match. The CDR3 DNA sequence: TGTGCCAGCAGTTACGGAGCGGGGCCCAGCTCCTACGAGCAGTACTTC. This encodes CASSYGAGPSSYEQYF.

J is TRBJ2-5 and V is TRBV6-1; the D gene could be TRBD1 or TRBD2 (5 bases each). The CDR3 extends over 15 amino acids. The ends were cut back, 3 bases at V and 1 base at J, with 12 bases in the middle. CDR1 is MNHNS and CDR2 is SASEGT in the germline V gene. This CDR3 is CASSEPLGTQETQYF. The CDR3 bases are TGTGCCAGCAGTGAGCCCTTAGGGACCCAAGAGACCCAGTACTTC.

This rearrangement joins TRBV4-3 to TRBJ2-1; weak D call: TRBD2 (5 bases). The V and J ends lost 0 bases and 13 bases respectively, with 16 bases between them. The germline CDR1 and CDR2 sequences are LGHNA and YSLEER. The CDR3 loop spans 14 amino acids. CDR3 amino acids: CASSQDEQRLAQFF. The CDR3 bases are TGCGCCAGCAGCCAAGATGAGCAGCGGCTAGCCCAGTTCTTC.

The chain employs TRBV6-2 or TRBV6-3 and TRBJ2-7, with D possibly being TRBD2 (6 bases). V was shortened by 5 bases and J by 9 bases, with 17 bases between the two germline ends. The CDR3 contains 13 residues. Germline values: CDR1 MNHEY, CDR2 SVGEGT. The CDR3 sequence: CASSDGGMRWQYF. Here the CDR3 DNA reads TGTGCCAGCAGTGACGGAGGGATGAGATGGCAGTACTTC.

This rearrangement joins TRBV7-3 to TRBJ2-5, with D perhaps matching TRBD1 (6 bases). Deletions cut 5 bases from V and 2 bases from J, with 12 bases between. CDR1 SGHTA and CDR2 FQGTGA come from the germline V gene. The CDR3 loop spans 14 amino acids. The CDR3 DNA reads as TGTGCCAGCAGCCCCACAGGGAATCAAGAGACCCAGTACTTC. It yields the protein CASSPTGNQETQYF.

This clonotype was found once. The chain couples TRBV3-1 to TRBJ2-4; 7 nucleotides align to TRBD2. The germline V gene has CDR1 LGHDT and CDR2 YNNKEL (reference sequence). This CDR3 has 17 residues. V shed 3 bases, J shed 1 base, and the junction held 9 bases outside the gene matches. The DNA for the CDR3 is TGTGCCAGCAGCCACGGCAGTGGGAGGGGTGCCAAAAACATTCAGTACTTC. Translated: CASSHGSGRGAKNIQYF.